The clone carrying this TCR beta chain appeared a single time. The data were obtained in a study of kidney transplant recipient with SARS-CoV-2 infection. In TCRdb, the reads were re-called with MiXCR into one record per CDR3 protein. The data hold 200,000 to 300,000 distinct CDR3 sequences, with 29% observed a single time. V lost 6 bases and J 4 bases, leaving 22 bases between the germline ends. The CDR3 sequence is 16 residues long. This chain connects TRBV5-7 to TRBJ1-2, with D hard to call. TRBV5-7 is treated as an ORF (open reading frame) with a function not yet certain. Sequencing used a blood sample, obtained at baseline and between days 110 and 120 from a kidney transplant recipient. The source of this sequence is a male patient aged 25-45 years who had COVID-19 and was a kidney transplant recipient. A subset of T cells may come from the graft donor. The CDR3 bases are TGTGCCAGCACGATTGATCTTGCGTTAAAGACCTATGGCTACACCTTC. It encodes CASTIDLALKTYGYTF.